Presented here are 22 T cell receptor beta chains from one specimen sequenced in a study of neurological immune-mediated disorders. TCRdb re-derived calls from the 5' RACE reads in MiXCR, one entry per CDR3 protein. The sample records over 30,000 distinct CDR3 sequences, about an eighth being singletons. Time point of the sample: longitudinal time-point 2. The sample comprised PBMCs. All receptors come from a woman in her thirties or forties in good health.

At least ten counts were recorded for this clonotype. This rearrangement joins TRBV20-1 to TRBJ2-7; 7 bases fit TRBD1. CDR1 and CDR2 (germline): DFQATT, SNEGSKA (reference sequence). CDR3 length equals 11 residues. V was pared by 5 bases and J by 6 bases, with 4 bases of the junction left unmatched. CDR3 nucleotide sequence: TGCAGTGCTCGGACAGGAGTCGAGCAGTACTTC. Translating it yields CSARTGVEQYF.

CDR3 in amino acids: CAISQIAGRNNEQFF. As DNA, the CDR3 is TGTGCCATCAGTCAAATAGCGGGACGCAACAATGAGCAGTTCTTC. V gene TRBV10-3 combines with J gene TRBJ2-1, with 8 bases matching TRBD2. The CDR3 sequence is 15 residues long. J lost 5 bases, V lost 5 bases, and 8 bases had no gene match. Germline CDR1 reads ENHRY; CDR2 reads SYGVKD.

This clonotype has at least ten counts. The V and J genes are TRBV7-2 and TRBJ1-3, with 8 bases that match TRBD1. The CDR3 contains 16 residues. After removal of 1 base from V and 2 bases from J, the junction contained 4 bases not matched to a gene. CDR1 and CDR2 (germline): SGHTA, FQGNSA. The CDR3 DNA reads as TGTGCCAGCAGCTTAGTCCAGGACAGGGCTGGAAACACCATATATTTT. Encoded protein: CASSLVQDRAGNTIYF.

The chain has TRBV5-6 and TRBJ2-1; TRBD2 matches 7 bases. The CDR3 length is 13 residues. V shed 0 bases and J 10 bases; nucleotides not matched to a gene: 4. CDR1 and CDR2 from the germline V gene are SGHDT and YYEEEE. The CDR3 protein is CASSLVPSGEQFF. Here the CDR3 DNA reads TGTGCCAGCAGCTTGGTTCCTAGCGGCGAGCAGTTCTTC.

About this clonotype: Compared with germline, one end of the junction differs, possibly owing to a read error. This chain joins TRBV10-3 and TRBJ1-1, with 7 bases lining up with TRBD1. This CDR3 has 14 amino acids. Germline V gene sequence: CDR1 ENHRY, CDR2 SYGVKD. The CDR3 reads CAVSGTEFGSEAFF. In DNA form, the CDR3 reads TGTGCCGTCAGTGGGACAGAATTTGGGTCTGAGGCTTTCTTT.

This clonotype came up many times. The chain recombines TRBV6-2 or TRBV6-3 with TRBJ2-3; D gene ambiguous. With 5 bases removed from V and 2 bases from J, the gap between germline ends came to 8 bases. This CDR3 comprises 13 residues. Germline V gives CDR1 MNHEY, CDR2 SVGEGT. CDR3 DNA: TGTGCCAGCAGTACTCCCCCCACAGATACGCAGTATTTT. As protein: CASSTPPTDTQYF.

This clonotype has ten or more counts. The chain employs TRBV7-2 and TRBJ2-6; 7 positions agree with TRBD2. From germline, CDR1 is SGHTA and CDR2 FQGNSA. The CDR3 spans 17 residues. V gave up 4 bases and J gave up 1 base; unmatched junction bases: 7. CDR3: CASSWGGIGSGANVLTF. DNA of the CDR3: TGTGCCAGCAGCTGGGGGGGTATAGGATCTGGGGCCAACGTCCTGACTTTC.

This clonotype has a count of ten or more. This chain links TRBV7-2 with TRBJ1-2; the match to TRBD1 covers 7 bases. With 1 base clipped from V and 2 bases from J, the junction kept 7 bases outside the gene matches. This CDR3 is 16 amino acids long. Germline V gene data show CDR1 as SGHTA and CDR2 as FQGNSA. The CDR3 DNA reads as TGTGCCAGCAGCTTAGGACCGGGACAGACAAACTATGGCTACACCTTC. Its protein product is CASSLGPGQTNYGYTF.

The rearrangement links TRBV20-1 to TRBJ1-2; the D gene is possibly TRBD1 (6 bases). CDR3 length: 13 amino acids. The germline CDR1 and CDR2 sequences are DFQATT and SNEGSKA (reference sequence). The CDR3 is CSVRNREDYGYTF. The CDR3, as DNA: TGCAGCGTACGCAACAGGGAAGACTATGGCTACACCTTC.

V is TRBV5-1 and J is TRBJ2-7, with a weak D call TRBD2 (5 bases). CDR1 SGHRS and CDR2 YFSETQ come from the germline V gene. CDR3 length: 12 residues. Deletions cut 7 bases from V and 11 bases from J, with 19 bases between. CDR3 DNA sequence: TGCGCCAGCCGCTCGTCTGACTACGAAGAGTACTTC. Encoded protein: CASRSSDYEEYF.

Regarding this clonotype: One end of the junction is discordant with germline, which a read error may explain. The chain recombines TRBV3-1 with TRBJ2-7, with a tentative D call TRBD2 (5 bases). This CDR3 is built from 15 residues. Germline V CDR1 and CDR2: LGHDT, YNNKEL (reference sequence). In DNA form, the CDR3 reads TGTGCCAGCAGGCAAGATGAGTGGGCGGGCTACGAGCAGTACTTC. Translation gives CASRQDEWAGYEQYF.

At least ten counts were recorded for this clonotype. The chain has TRBV3-1 and TRBJ2-7, with 7 bases aligning to TRBD2. The CDR3 contains 13 residues. Germline V gene data show CDR1 as LGHDT and CDR2 as YNNKEL (reference sequence). The V and J ends lost 3 bases and 3 bases, in that order; junction bases with no gene match: 2. The CDR3 DNA follows: TGTGCCAGCAGCCATTCGGGAGGCTACGAGCAGTACTTC. It encodes CASSHSGGYEQYF.

This clonotype was recorded at least ten times. This chain links TRBV3-1 with TRBJ1-1; no clear D. The V end was cut by 2 bases, the J end by 1 base, with 5 bases between. Germline V lookup: CDR1 LGHDT, CDR2 YNNKEL (reference sequence). The CDR3 spans 13 residues. In nucleotides, the CDR3 is TGTGCCAGCAGCCAACACGGGAACACTGAAGCTTTCTTT. The encoded protein is CASSQHGNTEAFF.

Turning to this clonotype: A junction end diverges from the germline sequence, so it may reflect a read error. This sequence joins TRBV11-3 and TRBJ2-1; D is perhaps TRBD2 (7 bases). This CDR3 has 14 amino acids. Looked up from germline, CDR1 is SGHNT and CDR2 is YENEEA. CDR3 residues: CSSSSRGTRTEQFF. CDR3 DNA sequence: TGTTCCAGCAGCTCGCGGGGGACAAGGACTGAGCAGTTCTTC.

This clonotype was seen at least ten times. The chain recombines TRBV15 with TRBJ2-3; 7 bases match TRBD2. CDR1 and CDR2 from the germline V gene are LNHNV and YYDKDF (reference sequence). V shed 5 bases, J shed 4 bases, and the junction held 9 bases outside the gene matches. The CDR3 spans 15 residues. CDR3 region: CATSPPGRGPDTQYF. The CDR3 nucleotides are TGTGCCACCAGCCCTCCAGGGAGGGGTCCAGATACGCAGTATTTT.

This clonotype was seen many times. The J gene is TRBJ2-1, the V gene TRBV27; D uncertain. Germline CDR1 and CDR2: MNHEY and SMNVEV (reference sequence). V lost 5 bases, J lost 0 bases, and 8 bases lay in between. This CDR3 region has 14 residues. CDR3 residues: CASSQQDSYNEQFF. For the CDR3, the DNA is TGTGCCAGCAGTCAGCAGGACTCCTACAATGAGCAGTTCTTC.

The chain employs TRBV7-2 and TRBJ2-2, with TRBD2 matching 8 bases. The CDR3 is 16 residues long. The germline CDR1 and CDR2 sequences are SGHTA and FQGNSA. The J segment lost 1 base and the V segment lost 11 bases, leaving 12 bases of the junction unmatched. The CDR3 is CAVPGGENENTGELFF. The CDR3 bases are TGTGCCGTCCCGGGAGGGGAGAATGAGAACACCGGGGAGCTGTTTTTT.

In its sample, this clonotype was seen many times. The rearrangement uses TRBV10-3 and TRBJ1-2; possible D gene TRBD1, 6 bases. Germline V gene sequence: CDR1 ENHRY, CDR2 SYGVKD. V lost 0 bases, J lost 2 bases, and 10 bases lay in between. The CDR3 is 15 residues long. CDR3 residues: CAISESLDRNYGYTF. The CDR3 DNA reads as TGTGCCATCAGTGAGTCCCTGGACAGAAACTATGGCTACACCTTC.

There are many counts of this clonotype. The V call is TRBV24-1, the J call TRBJ2-7, with TRBD2 as a possible D gene (6 bases). V shed 3 bases and J shed 0 bases, with 8 bases lying between them. The V gene's germline CDR1 is KGHDR and CDR2 SFDVKD. The CDR3 contains 14 residues. CDR3 sequence: CATSDTGSSYEQYF. The CDR3 nucleotides are TGTGCCACCAGTGATACCGGGAGCTCCTACGAGCAGTACTTC.

This clonotype was found many times. The genes are TRBV4-1 and TRBJ2-3; 9 bases agree with TRBD2. The V gene end was trimmed by 5 bases and the J gene end by 1 base; junction bases not matched to a gene: 19. Germline V gene lookup returns CDR1 MGHRA and CDR2 YSYEKL. The CDR3 has 20 amino acids. CDR3 bases: TGCGCCAGCAGCTTGGGGGGGACCCTACAGGGACTAGCTGGCACAGATACGCAGTATTTT. It translates to CASSLGGTLQGLAGTDTQYF.

The chain joins TRBV20-1 to TRBJ2-1; D possibly corresponds to TRBD2 (7 bases). V was clipped by 5 bases and J by 8 bases, with 16 bases between them. This CDR3 is 13 amino acids long. Germline V gene sequence: CDR1 DFQATT, CDR2 SNEGSKA (reference sequence). CDR3 nucleotide sequence: TGCAGTGCTGGGGGCCGGGGGGCGGATGAGCAGTTCTTC. The encoded protein is CSAGGRGADEQFF.

In this sample, this clonotype turned up many times. The V gene is TRBV4-2, the J gene TRBJ2-2; 7 bases match TRBD1. CDR3 length equals 16 residues. After removal of 1 base from V and 4 bases from J, the junction contained 6 bases not matched to a gene. The germline CDR1 and CDR2 sequences are LGHNA and YNFKEQ. CDR3 residues: CASSQVAGGSTGELFF. CDR3 nucleotides: TGTGCCAGCAGCCAAGTTGCAGGGGGTTCCACCGGGGAGCTGTTTTTT.